Listed below are T cell receptor beta chains from one sample, sequenced in a study of T-cell reconstitution after alpha-beta-depleted transplantation in children. MiXCR, run by TCRdb on the PCR reads, gives a single entry per CDR3 protein. This table holds hundreds of thousands of distinct CDR3 sequences, approximately 15% found once. The input for sequencing was PBMCs, mostly from graft donor cells, taken 360 days after TCRalphabeta/CD19-depleted stem cell transplant. These TCRs come from a male patient between 10 and 17 years old who had a stem cell transplant for acute lymphoblastic leukemia, so the T cells may come from the graft donor. The CDR3 runs from the conserved cysteine through the conserved F or W. The D gene is left open where the match is weak.

J gene: TRBJ1-1
V gene: TRBV7-8
D gene: TRBD1
CDR3 protein: CASSVSPGQRNTEAFF

J gene: TRBJ2-7
V gene: TRBV2
D gene: TRBD1
CDR3 protein: CASSEVGQGYEQYF

J gene: TRBJ2-1
V gene: TRBV7-3
D gene: .
CDR3 protein: CASSPPPFNEQFF

J gene: TRBJ2-1
V gene: TRBV4-1
D gene: TRBD2
CDR3 protein: CASSQDRTSGSYNEQFF

J gene: TRBJ2-2
V gene: TRBV5-5
D gene: .
CDR3 protein: CASSFVPGTSTGELFF

J gene: TRBJ2-3
V gene: TRBV15
D gene: .
CDR3 protein: CATSRDALAVLTDTQYF

J gene: TRBJ2-2
V gene: TRBV4-1
D gene: TRBD1
CDR3 protein: CASSQDVGTGWYTGELFF

J gene: TRBJ2-1
V gene: TRBV12-5
D gene: TRBD2
CDR3 protein: CASGLVGSGTTGQFF

J gene: TRBJ2-7
V gene: TRBV20-1
D gene: .
CDR3 protein: CSARRFGTLFSYEQYF

J gene: TRBJ1-1
V gene: TRBV19
D gene: .
CDR3 protein: CASSIWGAMNTEAFF

J gene: TRBJ1-6
V gene: TRBV2
D gene: .
CDR3 protein: CATQSQGGSPLHF

J gene: TRBJ2-1
V gene: TRBV4-1
D gene: TRBD1
CDR3 protein: CASSQDKGIWDRVASSYNEQFF

J gene: TRBJ2-3
V gene: TRBV29-1
D gene: TRBD2
CDR3 protein: CSVEEAPLSGLAGDMCTDTQYF

J gene: TRBJ1-2
V gene: TRBV9
D gene: .
CDR3 protein: CASSVELFGYGYTF

J gene: TRBJ2-7
V gene: TRBV7-2
D gene: TRBD1
CDR3 protein: CASSTILDRGYEQYF

J gene: TRBJ2-1
V gene: TRBV13
D gene: TRBD1
CDR3 protein: CASSLRPGQGFRRDYRSSYNEQFF

J gene: TRBJ1-5
V gene: TRBV4-1
D gene: TRBD1
CDR3 protein: CASRLRPGGRNQPQHF

J gene: TRBJ2-1
V gene: TRBV5-1
D gene: .
CDR3 protein: CASRSEQFF

J gene: TRBJ2-3
V gene: TRBV9
D gene: TRBD2
CDR3 protein: CASSAGLAGGGPADTQYF

J gene: TRBJ2-2
V gene: TRBV6-5
D gene: .
CDR3 protein: CASSYSAGPAGSGELFF

J gene: TRBJ2-2
V gene: TRBV12-3/TRBV12-4
D gene: .
CDR3 protein: CASSFEWQGGTGELFF

J gene: TRBJ2-5
V gene: TRBV5-1
D gene: .
CDR3 protein: CASSSTKDVRETQYF

J gene: TRBJ2-4
V gene: TRBV29-1
D gene: TRBD1
CDR3 protein: CSVRYRGKNIQYF

J gene: TRBJ1-3
V gene: TRBV10-3
D gene: .
CDR3 protein: CAIMPGLGFSGNTIYF

J gene: TRBJ2-3
V gene: TRBV5-1
D gene: .
CDR3 protein: CASSLRSDTQYF

J gene: TRBJ2-7
V gene: TRBV2
D gene: .
CDR3 protein: CASSVSRLYEQYF

J gene: TRBJ2-5
V gene: TRBV12-3/TRBV12-4
D gene: TRBD2
CDR3 protein: CASSLGGTLQETQYF

J gene: TRBJ2-1
V gene: TRBV5-1
D gene: TRBD1
CDR3 protein: CASSLTRDRVLTPSYNEQFF

J gene: TRBJ2-7
V gene: TRBV27
D gene: .
CDR3 protein: CASSDRPPAQYF

J gene: TRBJ2-7
V gene: TRBV12-3/TRBV12-4
D gene: TRBD1
CDR3 protein: CASSLAVKGAPSYEQYF

J gene: TRBJ2-1
V gene: TRBV12-3/TRBV12-4
D gene: .
CDR3 protein: CASSFPGLPGGFAEQFF

J gene: TRBJ2-1
V gene: TRBV7-6
D gene: TRBD2
CDR3 protein: CASSLDLAGASSYNEQFF

J gene: TRBJ1-3
V gene: TRBV20-1
D gene: TRBD1
CDR3 protein: CSASLQGHGNTIYF

J gene: TRBJ2-6
V gene: TRBV5-1
D gene: .
CDR3 protein: CASSLRGSVSFSGANVLTF

J gene: TRBJ2-7
V gene: TRBV12-3/TRBV12-4
D gene: .
CDR3 protein: CASSLKGGGPYEQYF

J gene: TRBJ2-3
V gene: TRBV5-1
D gene: TRBD2
CDR3 protein: CASSLAIVAGVSDTQYF

J gene: TRBJ1-2
V gene: TRBV12-3/TRBV12-4
D gene: .
CDR3 protein: CASSLRPGWNSGYTF

J gene: TRBJ2-5
V gene: TRBV9
D gene: .
CDR3 protein: CASSVDGTAETQYF

J gene: TRBJ1-2
V gene: TRBV6-5
D gene: .
CDR3 protein: CASSYSGGGDYTF

J gene: TRBJ2-3
V gene: TRBV12-3/TRBV12-4
D gene: .
CDR3 protein: CASVGKLTVYTDTQYF

J gene: TRBJ2-2
V gene: TRBV5-1
D gene: TRBD2
CDR3 protein: CASSLPAGGTGELFF

J gene: TRBJ1-2
V gene: TRBV29-1
D gene: .
CDR3 protein: CSVLTVYGYTF

J gene: TRBJ1-2
V gene: TRBV29-1
D gene: TRBD1
CDR3 protein: CSGDRGLSDGYTF

J gene: TRBJ2-1
V gene: TRBV4-2
D gene: .
CDR3 protein: CASSYLGGASNEQFF

J gene: TRBJ2-6
V gene: TRBV5-1
D gene: TRBD2
CDR3 protein: CASSHGLAGSGANVLTF

J gene: TRBJ2-7
V gene: TRBV12-3/TRBV12-4
D gene: TRBD2
CDR3 protein: CASSLSGKPSEQYF

J gene: TRBJ2-7
V gene: TRBV3-1
D gene: TRBD2
CDR3 protein: CASSHGLAKYEQYF

J gene: TRBJ2-7
V gene: TRBV12-3/TRBV12-4
D gene: .
CDR3 protein: CASSFQGTREQYF

J gene: TRBJ2-7
V gene: TRBV19
D gene: TRBD1
CDR3 protein: CASSSPGTGVPYEQYF

J gene: TRBJ2-3
V gene: TRBV10-2
D gene: TRBD1
CDR3 protein: CASASGTGQYF

J gene: TRBJ2-3
V gene: TRBV5-5
D gene: .
CDR3 protein: CASSSRKDTQYF